The clone carrying this T cell receptor beta chain is classed as medium-sized by frequency. No antigen is known for it. Researchers prepared the TRB cDNA libraries using 5' RACE with UMI labels. TCRdb re-called the 5' RACE reads and gives one entry per CDR3 protein, without DNA. Its table records over 20,000 distinct CDR3 sequences. The source of the sample is a study of CXCR3-negative and CXCR3-positive naive CD8 T cells. Findings and caveats of the study: In both naive subsets diversity was comparably high, whereas memory CD8+ cells showed much lower diversity. Naive cells positive for CXCR3 carried more hydrophobic TRB CDR3s than CXCR3-negative ones.

CD45RO-CCR7+CD27+CD95- marked naive CD8+ T cells. This TCR derives from a human donor in good health. Some clones in this sample may be carry-over from other donors' samples. The source material was naive CXCR3- CD8+ T cells from blood. Sample subset: CD45RO-CCR7+CD27+CD95- naive CD8+ T cells lacking CXCR3 (TNR3-).

This CDR3 is CASSLISTDTQYF. The V and J genes are TRBV28 and TRBJ2-3. Germline CDR1 reads MDHEN; CDR2 reads SYDVKM. The length of the CDR3 is 13 residues.